These T cell receptor beta chains were read from a single sample in a study of T cell responses to AZD1222 COVID-19 vaccine. Sequenced by immunoSEQ multiplex PCR; TCRdb stores in-frame clones only, minus some. Of about 140,000 clones in the sample, 90% were seen once. Source: peripheral blood, taken 28 days after the second AZD1222 dose. The receptor source for this set is an adult who received the AZD1222 COVID-19 vaccine. Both conserved end residues are trimmed from each CDR3. D genes are given only for firm matches.

TRBV7-2 - ASRGDGLNTEAF
TRBV28 - ASSPPGNLVRTQY
TRBV5-8 - ASTPFRTLNTEAF
TRBV5-4 TRBD2 ASAGGLYNEQF
TRBV19 TRBD1 ASSIRQGLATNEKLF
TRBV28 TRBD2 ASTRLAGPGELF
TRBV18 - ASSPEAGELF
TRBV6-2/TRBV6-3 TRBD1 ASSSKTGSRGTGELF
TRBV11-2 - ASSSDRNTEAF
TRBV28 TRBD1 ASSGGDRGWTNEKLF
TRBV10-3 - AIRTVGGENSPLH
TRBV11-3 - ASSSPGTDQETQY
TRBV3-1/TRBV3-2 TRBD1 ASSQRDSWGNTIY
TRBV7-2 TRBD1 ASSLDRGEAQY
TRBV6-5 TRBD1 ASREGQGPDTQY
TRBV19 TRBD2 ASSPGLAGGLYEQY
TRBV6-5 TRBD1 ASSYPRGQGYEQY
TRBV18 - ASSPPTRRVDEQF
TRBV18 - ASSPRELSGSPLH
TRBV19 - ASSMGVATNEKLF
TRBV7-7 TRBD1 ASSRTGVNTGELF
TRBV18 - ASSLGASYEQY
TRBV27 - ASSLSSTATSYNEQF
TRBV10-3 - AIKGGSSTDTQY